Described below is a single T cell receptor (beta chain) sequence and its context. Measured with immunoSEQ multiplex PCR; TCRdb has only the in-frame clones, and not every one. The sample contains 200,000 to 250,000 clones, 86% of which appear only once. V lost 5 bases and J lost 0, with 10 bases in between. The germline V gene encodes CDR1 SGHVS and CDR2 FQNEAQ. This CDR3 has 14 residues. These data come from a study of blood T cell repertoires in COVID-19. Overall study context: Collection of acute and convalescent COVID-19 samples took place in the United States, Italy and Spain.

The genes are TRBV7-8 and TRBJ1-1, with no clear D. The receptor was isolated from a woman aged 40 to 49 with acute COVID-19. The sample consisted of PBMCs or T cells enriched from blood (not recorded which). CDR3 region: CASSHSGLNTEAFF. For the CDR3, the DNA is TGTGCCAGCAGCCACTCCGGGTTGAACACTGAAGCTTTCTTT.